Listed here are 14 T cell receptor beta chains from one sample, sequenced in a study of T cells after yellow fever vaccination. TCRdb used MiXCR to reprocess the 5' RACE reads, holding one entry per CDR3 protein. The sample includes around 140,000 distinct CDR3 sequences, approximately 7.7% of them seen just once. Here the sequenced sample was CD4+ T cells sorted from PBMCs, taken 5 days after the yellow fever booster vaccination. All receptors derive from a man in his thirties or forties who received the YFV17D yellow fever vaccine.

This sequence joins TRBV11-2 and TRBJ2-5; D may correspond to TRBD1 or TRBD2 (5 bases each). This CDR3 region has 14 residues. The germline CDR1 and CDR2 sequences are SGHAT and FQNNGV. The V end lost 5 bases, the J end lost 2 bases, and 12 bases lay between the germline ends. CDR3 protein: CASSPGAKQETQYF. In DNA form, the CDR3 reads TGTGCCAGCAGCCCCGGGGCCAAACAAGAGACCCAGTACTTC.

This clonotype was recorded many times. This chain uses TRBV4-3 with TRBJ2-2; D remains ambiguous. Germline V gene data show CDR1 as LGHNA and CDR2 as YSLEER. V was shortened by 0 bases and J by 1 base, with 6 bases between the two germline ends. The CDR3 length is 15 residues. DNA for the CDR3: TGCGCCAGCAGCCAAGAACGGGTGAACACCGGGGAGCTGTTTTTT. Amino acid sequence: CASSQERVNTGELFF.

This clonotype came up many times. This chain joins TRBV7-2 and TRBJ2-7, with TRBD2 as a possible D gene (5 bases). The V gene's germline CDR1 is SGHTA and CDR2 FQGNSA. Trimming removed 0 bases from V and 0 bases from J, with 21 bases in between. The CDR3 has 19 residues. The CDR3 reads CASSLARVRLQAVSYEQYF. CDR3 nucleotides: TGTGCCAGCAGCTTAGCCCGAGTGCGGTTGCAAGCGGTCTCCTACGAGCAGTACTTC.

This clonotype was seen at least ten times. The V and J genes are TRBV18 and TRBJ2-7, with 13 bases matching TRBD2. Germline CDR1 and CDR2: KGHSH and LQKENI. This CDR3 comprises 16 residues. The V gene end was trimmed by 3 bases and the J gene end by 2 bases; junction bases not matched to a gene: 4. This CDR3 is CASSPNGLAGAYEQYF. As DNA, the CDR3 is TGTGCCAGCTCACCCAATGGACTAGCGGGGGCCTACGAGCAGTACTTC.

There are many counts of this clonotype. V and J are TRBV10-3 and TRBJ1-5; 10 positions agree with TRBD1. This CDR3 has 14 amino acids. The J segment lost 2 bases and the V segment lost 11 bases, leaving 6 bases of the junction unmatched. Germline values: CDR1 ENHRY, CDR2 SYGVKD. CDR3 in DNA: TGTGCCGTATCCGGGACAGGGGGCAATCAGCCCCAGCATTTT. Translation: CAVSGTGGNQPQHF.

This clonotype was observed at least ten times. The chain couples TRBV20-1 to TRBJ2-1; TRBD2 matches at 7 bases. This CDR3 has 15 amino acids. Trimming removed 5 bases from V and 6 bases from J; junction bases left unmatched: 13. Germline V gene sequence: CDR1 DFQATT, CDR2 SNEGSKA (reference sequence). The CDR3 region has the DNA TGCAGTGCTTTACGCAGGGAGGGATTAGGCAATGAGCAGTTCTTC. Translated, it gives CSALRREGLGNEQFF.

This clonotype was detected ten times or more. This chain joins TRBV18 and TRBJ2-1, with D tentatively TRBD1 (5 bases). The CDR3 consists of 15 residues. The V and J ends lost 0 bases and 5 bases respectively, with 11 bases between them. CDR1 is KGHSH, CDR2 LQKENI, per germline. CDR3: CASSPPGQANNEQFF. The CDR3 DNA reads TGTGCCAGCTCACCACCGGGGCAGGCAAACAATGAGCAGTTCTTC.

The gene calls are TRBV20-1 and TRBJ2-1; D may be TRBD1 or TRBD2 (5 bases each). The CDR3 sequence is 15 residues long. CDR1 DFQATT and CDR2 SNEGSKA come from the germline V gene (reference sequence). The CDR3: CTLLGARGSYNEQFF. CDR3 nucleotides: TGCACCCTACTCGGGGCGAGGGGCTCCTACAATGAGCAGTTCTTC.

There are many counts of this clonotype. V usage is TRBV28 and J usage is TRBJ2-5, with TRBD2 identical over 7 bases. V lost 3 bases and J lost 4; bases outside the gene matches: 5. Germline assignment: CDR1 MDHEN and CDR2 SYDVKM. This CDR3 has 14 residues. CDR3: CASSLGGDRETQYF. The CDR3 DNA follows: TGTGCCAGCAGTTTGGGAGGGGATCGAGAGACCCAGTACTTC.

This clonotype appeared many times. The chain combines TRBV27 with TRBJ2-2; D is uncertain. Germline V lookup: CDR1 MNHEY, CDR2 SMNVEV (reference sequence). The CDR3 covers 16 residues. The V end was cut by 7 bases, the J end by 0 bases, with 15 bases between. The CDR3 spells CASTKNRLANTGELFF. CDR3 in DNA: TGTGCCAGCACCAAAAACAGACTCGCGAACACCGGGGAGCTGTTTTTT.

This clonotype was picked up many times. J is TRBJ2-5 and V is TRBV6-5, with a tentative D call TRBD2 (6 bases). Germline lookup yields CDR1 MNHEY and CDR2 SVGAGI. V was cut by 5 bases and J by 0 bases, with 10 bases left in between. The CDR3 extends over 14 amino acids. Here the CDR3 DNA reads TGTGCCAGCAGTCTCCGGGACTACCAAGAGACCCAGTACTTC. Translation: CASSLRDYQETQYF.

This clonotype has a count of ten or more. This chain connects TRBV12-3 or TRBV12-4 to TRBJ2-1; D is possibly TRBD1 (5 bases). Trimming took off 5 bases at V and 7 bases at J, with 12 bases between the two ends. CDR3 length equals 13 residues. CDR3 residues: CASSALGQNEQFF. The CDR3 nucleotides are TGTGCCAGCAGTGCACTGGGGCAGAATGAGCAGTTCTTC.

This clonotype was observed many times. The J gene is TRBJ2-7, the V gene TRBV5-1; D gene unclear. The CDR3 sequence is 14 residues long. V was pared by 0 bases and J by 3 bases, with 10 bases between. Germline CDR1 is SGHRS and CDR2 is YFSETQ. The CDR3 region has the DNA TGCGCCAGCAGCTTGGAGGCTGGGAACTACGAGCAGTACTTC. It specifies CASSLEAGNYEQYF.

The sample holds many counts of this clonotype. The V gene is TRBV29-1, the J gene TRBJ2-3; TRBD2 agrees at 10 bases. V lost 7 bases to trimming and J lost 0 bases; unmatched junction nucleotides: 7. CDR3 length: 15 residues. Germline lookup yields CDR1 SQVTM and CDR2 ANQGSEA. CDR3 region: CSAKLTSGSTDTQYF. The CDR3 DNA sequence: TGCAGCGCCAAGCTGACTAGCGGGAGCACAGATACGCAGTATTTT.